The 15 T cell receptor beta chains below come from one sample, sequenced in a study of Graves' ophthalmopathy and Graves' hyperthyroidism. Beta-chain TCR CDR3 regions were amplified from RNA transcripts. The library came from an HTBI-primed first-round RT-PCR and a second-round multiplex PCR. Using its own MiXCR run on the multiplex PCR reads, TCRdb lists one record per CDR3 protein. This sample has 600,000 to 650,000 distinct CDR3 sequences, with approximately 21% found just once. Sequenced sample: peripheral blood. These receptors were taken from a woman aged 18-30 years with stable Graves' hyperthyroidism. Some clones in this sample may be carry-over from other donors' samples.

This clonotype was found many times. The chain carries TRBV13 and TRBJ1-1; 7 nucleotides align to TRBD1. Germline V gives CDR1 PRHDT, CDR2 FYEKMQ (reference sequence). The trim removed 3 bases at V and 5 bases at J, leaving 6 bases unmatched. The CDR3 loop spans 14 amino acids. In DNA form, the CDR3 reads TGTGCCAGCAGCTTCGAGGGGGCTGGGACTGAAGCTTTCTTT. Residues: CASSFEGAGTEAFF.

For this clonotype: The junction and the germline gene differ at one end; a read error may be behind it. CDR3 DNA: TGCAGTGCCCCGGTCATTAACTATGGTTACACCTTC. Translating it yields CSAPVINYGYTF. V is TRBV20-1 and J is TRBJ1-2, with D unclear. This CDR3 comprises 12 residues. CDR1 is DFQATT and CDR2 is SNEGSKA in the germline V gene (reference sequence).

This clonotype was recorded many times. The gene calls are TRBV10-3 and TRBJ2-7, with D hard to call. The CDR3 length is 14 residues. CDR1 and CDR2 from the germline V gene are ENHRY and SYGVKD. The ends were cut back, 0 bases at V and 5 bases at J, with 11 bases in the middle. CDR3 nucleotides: TGTGCCATCAGTGAGTCGGTCTGGTCCAACGAGCAGTACTTC. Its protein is CAISESVWSNEQYF.

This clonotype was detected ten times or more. CDR3 nucleotide sequence: TGTGCCAGCAGTTCCCCCGGGAGGCACACGCAAGAGACCCAGTACTTC. Its translation is CASSSPGRHTQETQYF. V gene TRBV28 combines with J gene TRBJ2-5; TRBD2 matches 7 bases. Germline V gene data show CDR1 as MDHEN and CDR2 as SYDVKM. CDR3 length equals 16 residues. Losses at the gene ends were 4 bases for V and 2 bases for J; bases not matched to a gene: 10. The full variable domain, with the rest looked up from reference TRBV28 and TRBJ2-5, is DVKVTQSSRYLVKRTGEKVFLECVQDMDHENMFWYRQDPGLGLRLIYFSYDVKMKEKGDIPEGYSVSREKKERFSLILESASTNQTSMYLCASSSPGRHTQETQYFGPGTRLLVL.

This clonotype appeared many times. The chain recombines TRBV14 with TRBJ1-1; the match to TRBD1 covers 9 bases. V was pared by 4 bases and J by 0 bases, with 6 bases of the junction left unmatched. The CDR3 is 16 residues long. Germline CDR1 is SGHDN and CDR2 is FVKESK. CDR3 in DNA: TGTGCCAGCAGCCGCCCGGGACAGGGCCTGAACACTGAAGCTTTCTTT. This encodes CASSRPGQGLNTEAFF. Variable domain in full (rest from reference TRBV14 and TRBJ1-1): EAGVTQFPSHSVIEKGQTVTLRCDPISGHDNLYWYRRVMGKEIKFLLHFVKESKQDESGMPNNRFLAERTGGTYSTLKVQPAELEDSGVYFCASSRPGQGLNTEAFFGQGTRLTVV.

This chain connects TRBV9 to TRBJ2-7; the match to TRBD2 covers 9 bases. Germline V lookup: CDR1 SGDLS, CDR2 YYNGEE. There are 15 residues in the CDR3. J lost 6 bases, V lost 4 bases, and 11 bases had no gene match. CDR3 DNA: TGTGCCAGCAGCCGACTAGGCGGGAGGGCCTCCGAGCAGTACTTC. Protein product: CASSRLGGRASEQYF.

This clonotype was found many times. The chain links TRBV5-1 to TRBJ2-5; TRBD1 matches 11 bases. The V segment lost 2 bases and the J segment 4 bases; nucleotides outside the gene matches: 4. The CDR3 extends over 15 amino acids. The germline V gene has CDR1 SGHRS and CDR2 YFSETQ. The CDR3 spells CASSLAGTGGETQYF. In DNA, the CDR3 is TGCGCCAGCAGCTTAGCCGGGACAGGGGGAGAGACCCAGTACTTC. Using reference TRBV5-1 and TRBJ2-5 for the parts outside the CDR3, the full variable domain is KAGVTQTPRYLIKTRGQQVTLSCSPISGHRSVSWYQQTPGQGLQFLFEYFSETQRNKGNFPGRFSGRQFSNSRSEMNVSTLELGDSALYLCASSLAGTGGETQYFGPGTRLLVL.

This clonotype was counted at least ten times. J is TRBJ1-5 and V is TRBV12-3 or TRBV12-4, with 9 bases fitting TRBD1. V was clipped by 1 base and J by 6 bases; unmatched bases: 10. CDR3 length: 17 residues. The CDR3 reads CASSLGGTGLGGQPQHF. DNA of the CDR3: TGTGCCAGCAGTTTAGGGGGGACAGGGCTAGGCGGTCAGCCCCAGCATTTT.

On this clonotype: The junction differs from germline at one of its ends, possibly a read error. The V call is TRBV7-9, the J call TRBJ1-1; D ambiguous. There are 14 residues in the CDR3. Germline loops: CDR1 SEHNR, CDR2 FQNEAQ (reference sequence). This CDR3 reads CASLGFRTNTEAVF. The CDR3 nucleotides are TGTGCCAGCTTAGGGTTCAGGACGAACACTGAAGCTGTCTTC.

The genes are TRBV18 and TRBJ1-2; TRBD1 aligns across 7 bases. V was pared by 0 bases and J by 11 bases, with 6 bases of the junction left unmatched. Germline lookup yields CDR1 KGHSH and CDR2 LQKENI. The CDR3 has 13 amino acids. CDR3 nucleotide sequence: TGTGCCAGCTCACCACCGGGAAGGGGGCGATACACCTTC. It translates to CASSPPGRGRYTF.

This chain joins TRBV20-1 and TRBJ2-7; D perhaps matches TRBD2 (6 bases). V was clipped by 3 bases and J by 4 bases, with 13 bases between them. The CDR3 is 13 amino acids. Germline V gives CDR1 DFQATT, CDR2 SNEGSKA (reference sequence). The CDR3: CSARLTGRYEQYF. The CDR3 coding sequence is TGCAGTGCTAGGCTGACTGGGAGGTACGAGCAGTACTTC.

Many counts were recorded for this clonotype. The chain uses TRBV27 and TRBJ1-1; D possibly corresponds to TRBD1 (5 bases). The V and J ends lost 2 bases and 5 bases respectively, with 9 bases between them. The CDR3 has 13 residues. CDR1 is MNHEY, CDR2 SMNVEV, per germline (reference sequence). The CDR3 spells CASSLVGRTEAFF. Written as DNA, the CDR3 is TGTGCCAGCAGTTTAGTGGGGCGAACTGAAGCTTTCTTT.

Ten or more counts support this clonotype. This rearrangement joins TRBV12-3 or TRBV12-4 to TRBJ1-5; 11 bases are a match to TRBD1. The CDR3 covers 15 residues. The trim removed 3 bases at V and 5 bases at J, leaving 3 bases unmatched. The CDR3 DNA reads TGTGCCAGCAGTTTTGGACAGGGGGCATATCAGCCCCAGCATTTT. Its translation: CASSFGQGAYQPQHF.

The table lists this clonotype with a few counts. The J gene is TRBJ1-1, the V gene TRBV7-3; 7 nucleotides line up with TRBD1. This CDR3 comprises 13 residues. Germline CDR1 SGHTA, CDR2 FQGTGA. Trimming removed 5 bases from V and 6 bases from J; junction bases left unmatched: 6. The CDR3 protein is CASSLTGVAEAFF. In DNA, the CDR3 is TGTGCCAGCAGCCTTACAGGGGTGGCTGAAGCTTTCTTT.

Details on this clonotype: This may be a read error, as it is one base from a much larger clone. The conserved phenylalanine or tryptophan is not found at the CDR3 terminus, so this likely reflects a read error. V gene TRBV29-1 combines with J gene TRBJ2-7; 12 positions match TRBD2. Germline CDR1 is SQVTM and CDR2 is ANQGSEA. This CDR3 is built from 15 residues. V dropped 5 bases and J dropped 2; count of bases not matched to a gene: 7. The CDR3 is CSVRHGLAGTYEQYL. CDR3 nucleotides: TGCAGCGTTCGCCACGGACTAGCGGGGACCTACGAGCAGTACCTC.